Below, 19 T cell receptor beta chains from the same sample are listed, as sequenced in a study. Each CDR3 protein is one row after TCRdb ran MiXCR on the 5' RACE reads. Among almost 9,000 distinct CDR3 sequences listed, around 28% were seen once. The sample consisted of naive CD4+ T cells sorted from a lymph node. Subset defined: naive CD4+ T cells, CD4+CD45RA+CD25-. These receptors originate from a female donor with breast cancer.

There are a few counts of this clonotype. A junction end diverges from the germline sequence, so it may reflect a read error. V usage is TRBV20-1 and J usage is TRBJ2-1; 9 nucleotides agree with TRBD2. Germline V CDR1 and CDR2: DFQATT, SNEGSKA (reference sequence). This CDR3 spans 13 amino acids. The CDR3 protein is CSASLAGVYERFF. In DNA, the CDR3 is TGCAGTGCTAGTTTAGCGGGAGTCTATGAGCGGTTCTTC.

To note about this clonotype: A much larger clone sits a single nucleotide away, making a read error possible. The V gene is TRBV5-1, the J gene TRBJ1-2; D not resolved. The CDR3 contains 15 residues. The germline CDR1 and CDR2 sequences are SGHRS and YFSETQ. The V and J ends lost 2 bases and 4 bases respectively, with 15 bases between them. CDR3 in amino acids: CASSLALVSGYGYTF. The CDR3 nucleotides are TGCGCCAGCAGCTTAGCCCTCGTGAGCGGCTATGGCTACACCTTC.

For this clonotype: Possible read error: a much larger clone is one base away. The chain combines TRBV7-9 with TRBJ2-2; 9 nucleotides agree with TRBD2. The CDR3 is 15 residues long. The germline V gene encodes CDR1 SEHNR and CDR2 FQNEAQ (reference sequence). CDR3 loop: CASSLLAGETGEPFF. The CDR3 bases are TGTGCCAGCAGCTTATTAGCGGGAGAAACTGGGGAGCCGTTTTTT.

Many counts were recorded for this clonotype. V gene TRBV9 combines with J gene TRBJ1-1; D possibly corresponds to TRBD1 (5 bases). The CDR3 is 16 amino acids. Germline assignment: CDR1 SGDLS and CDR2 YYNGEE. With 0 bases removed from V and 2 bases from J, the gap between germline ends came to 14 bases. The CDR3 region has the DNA TGTGCCAGCAGCGTAGAGCGGACAATTTACAACACTGAAGCTTTCTTT. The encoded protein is CASSVERTIYNTEAFF.

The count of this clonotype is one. CDR3 region: CSVRVWNTEAFF. DNA for the CDR3: TGCAGCGTTCGCGTGTGGAACACTGAAGCTTTCTTT. This chain links TRBV29-1 with TRBJ1-1; D is ambiguous. The germline CDR1 and CDR2 sequences are SQVTM and ANQGSEA. CDR3 length equals 12 residues. The ends were cut back, 5 bases at V and 1 base at J, with 8 bases in the middle.

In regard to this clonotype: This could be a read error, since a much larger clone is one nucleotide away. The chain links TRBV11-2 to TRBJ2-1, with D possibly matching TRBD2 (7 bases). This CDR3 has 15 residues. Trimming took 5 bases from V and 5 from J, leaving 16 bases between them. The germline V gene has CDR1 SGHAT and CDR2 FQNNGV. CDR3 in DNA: TGTGCCAGCAGCCCACAGGGAGGGGGAGACAATGAGCAGTTCTTC. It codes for CASSPQGGGDNEQFF.

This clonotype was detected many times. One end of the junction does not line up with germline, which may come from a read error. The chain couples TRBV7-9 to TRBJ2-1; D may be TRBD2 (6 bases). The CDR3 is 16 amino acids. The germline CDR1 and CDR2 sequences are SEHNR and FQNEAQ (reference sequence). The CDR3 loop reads CASSFGFWDSNNEQFF. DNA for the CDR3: TGTGCCAGCAGCTTCGGGTTCTGGGACTCCAACAATGAGCAGTTCTTC.

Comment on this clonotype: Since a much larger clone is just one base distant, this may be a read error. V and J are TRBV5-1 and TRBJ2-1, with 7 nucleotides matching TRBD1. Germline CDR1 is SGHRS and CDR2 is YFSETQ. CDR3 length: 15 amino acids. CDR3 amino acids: CVSNGGQAYYNEQFF. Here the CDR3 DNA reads TGCGTCAGCAACGGAGGACAGGCCTACTACAATGAGCAGTTCTTC.

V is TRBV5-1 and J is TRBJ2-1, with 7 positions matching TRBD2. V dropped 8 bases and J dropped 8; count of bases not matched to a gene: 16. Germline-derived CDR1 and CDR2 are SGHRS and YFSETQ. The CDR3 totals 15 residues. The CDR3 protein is CASRGLSGVNHEQFF. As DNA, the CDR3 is TGCGCCAGTAGGGGACTATCGGGAGTCAACCATGAGCAGTTCTTC.

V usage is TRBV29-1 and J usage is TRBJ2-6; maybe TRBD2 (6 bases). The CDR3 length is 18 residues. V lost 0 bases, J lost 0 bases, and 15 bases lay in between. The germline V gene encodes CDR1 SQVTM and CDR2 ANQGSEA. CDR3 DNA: TGCAGCGTTGAAGATCGGGGGAAGGGAAACTCTGGGGCCAACGTCCTGACTTTC. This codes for CSVEDRGKGNSGANVLTF.

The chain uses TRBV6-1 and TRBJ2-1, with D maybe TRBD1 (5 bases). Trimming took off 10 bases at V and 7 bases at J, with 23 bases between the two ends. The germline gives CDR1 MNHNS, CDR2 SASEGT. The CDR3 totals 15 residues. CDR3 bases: TGTGCCACCCAAACGGGCAGGGTATCCCAGAATGAGCAGTTCTTC. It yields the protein CATQTGRVSQNEQFF.

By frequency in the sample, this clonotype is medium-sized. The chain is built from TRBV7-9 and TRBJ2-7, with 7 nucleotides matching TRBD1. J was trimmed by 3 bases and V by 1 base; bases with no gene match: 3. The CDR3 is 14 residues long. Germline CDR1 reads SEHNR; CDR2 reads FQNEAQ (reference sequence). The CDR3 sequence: CASSLGTGHYEQYF. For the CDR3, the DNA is TGTGCCAGCAGCTTAGGGACAGGACACTACGAGCAGTACTTC.

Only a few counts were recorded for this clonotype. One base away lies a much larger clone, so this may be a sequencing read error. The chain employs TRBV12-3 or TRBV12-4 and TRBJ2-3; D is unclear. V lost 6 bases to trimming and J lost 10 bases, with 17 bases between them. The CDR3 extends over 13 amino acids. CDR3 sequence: CASRSGVAAAQYF. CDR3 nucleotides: TGTGCCAGCAGATCCGGAGTGGCGGCGGCGCAGTATTTT.

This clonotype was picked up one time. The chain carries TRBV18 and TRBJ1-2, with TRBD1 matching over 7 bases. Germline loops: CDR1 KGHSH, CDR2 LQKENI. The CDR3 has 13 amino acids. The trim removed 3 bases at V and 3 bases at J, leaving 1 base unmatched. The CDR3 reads CASSPTGDYGYTF. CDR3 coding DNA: TGTGCCAGCTCACCCACAGGGGACTATGGCTACACCTTC.

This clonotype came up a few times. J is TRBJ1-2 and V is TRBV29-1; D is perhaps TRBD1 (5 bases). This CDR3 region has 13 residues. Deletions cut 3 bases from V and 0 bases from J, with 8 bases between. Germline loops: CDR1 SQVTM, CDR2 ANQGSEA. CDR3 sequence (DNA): TGCAGCGTTGAGAGGGGAACTAACTATGGCTACACCTTC. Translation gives CSVERGTNYGYTF.

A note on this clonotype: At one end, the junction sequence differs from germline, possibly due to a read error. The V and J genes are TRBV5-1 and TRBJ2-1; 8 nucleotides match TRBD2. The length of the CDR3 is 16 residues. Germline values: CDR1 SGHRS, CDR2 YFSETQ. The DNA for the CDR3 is TGCGCCAGCAGCTTAACGGGAGGGCCTCGTAAGGGTGAGCAGCTCTTC. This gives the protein CASSLTGGPRKGEQLF.

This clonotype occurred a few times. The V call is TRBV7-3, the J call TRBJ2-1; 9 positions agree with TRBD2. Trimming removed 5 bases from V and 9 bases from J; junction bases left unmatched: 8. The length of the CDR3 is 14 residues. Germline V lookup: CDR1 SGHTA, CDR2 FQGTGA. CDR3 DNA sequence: TGTGCCAGCAGCCGAGCGGGAGGAAGGCGTGAGCAGTTCTTC. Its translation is CASSRAGGRREQFF.

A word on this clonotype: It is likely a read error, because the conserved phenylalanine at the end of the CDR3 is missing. The CDR3 region is CASSKLLVPHNEQFV. In DNA, the CDR3 is TGTGCCAGCAGCAAACTACTAGTCCCGCACAATGAGCAGTTCGTC. This chain uses TRBV5-6 with TRBJ2-1; TRBD2 might be the D (5 bases). The V gene's germline CDR1 is SGHDT and CDR2 YYEEEE. The CDR3 has 15 residues. The V gene lost 4 bases and the J gene lost 5 bases, with 16 bases spanning the gap.

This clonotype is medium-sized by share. The CDR3 DNA is TGTGCCAGCAGCCACCAGACAGGGGACTGTACTGAAGCTTTCTTT. It encodes CASSHQTGDCTEAFF. The rearrangement joins TRBV3-1 to TRBJ1-1, with 8 bases that match TRBD1. Germline values: CDR1 LGHDT, CDR2 YNNKEL (reference sequence). The CDR3 has 15 residues. V trimming: 3 bases; J trimming: 5 bases; junction bases outside the gene matches: 8.